This is a list of T cell receptor beta chains from one sample in a study of blood T cell repertoires in COVID-19. TCRdb's table, derived via immunoSEQ multiplex PCR, lists solely in-frame clones and lacks some. The table records about 250,000 clones, more than 85% of them present only once. Specimen: peripheral blood. These TCRs come from a man aged 25-45 years with acute or convalescent COVID-19. CDR3s leave out the opening cysteine and the closing phenylalanine or tryptophan. Each record gives: CDR3 protein, V gene.

ASSLWGGQANQPQH,TRBV28
ASNSQGQETQY,TRBV12-3/TRBV12-4
ATSEFAGREQF,TRBV24-1
AWWTQGGAF,TRBV30
ASSYSRAYYEQY,TRBV6-2/TRBV6-3
ASSVDGARFDTQY,TRBV9
ASSSGAPNIQY,TRBV7-3
ASSPSRGADTQY,TRBV5-1
ASSTGHEYQETQY,TRBV5-1
ASSPVDSPLH,TRBV18
ASSAADRVGSPLH,TRBV9
ASSPNRGGGYT,TRBV3-1/TRBV3-2
ASRASGGAYNEQF,TRBV4-1
ASSMNFGGAGNEKLF,TRBV19
ATRVNTGSTDTQY,TRBV10-3
ASSLVEQGHEQF,TRBV5-5
ASSAGTGLGGYGYT,TRBV21-1
ASSEGGMRGSGYT,TRBV6-1
ASSLTQGPNTIY,TRBV28
ASSSRQGSNSPLH,TRBV11-2
AWSLEGISYEQY,TRBV30
ASMREETQY,TRBV6-5
ASSPAGGGNQPQH,TRBV18
ASSLYPSDTQY,TRBV27
ASSLDRGPCTGELF,TRBV7-4
ASSLGIAGPGETQY,TRBV5-1
ASSQGQNTQY,TRBV3-1/TRBV3-2
ASSLTGQGVRSNQPQH,TRBV5-6
ASSYSDSGIFEKLF,TRBV6-5
ASIAGGPAPNTGELF,TRBV5-4
ASISGTNIQY,TRBV2
ASSLERSGYGYT,TRBV7-8
ASSQGRRRGGSMGNTEAF,TRBV4-1
ASKDRGNTEAF,TRBV6-4
ASSQLQGRTSGRYNEQF,TRBV19
ASSPSVYEQY,TRBV28
ASSFTATYSNQPQH,TRBV7-2
ASSSGGPGVGYT,TRBV5-1
ASSGDGGYEQY,TRBV18
AISEWEGSRAKNIQY,TRBV10-3
ASSKGGGENYGYT,TRBV6-6
ASSLALGLRTEAF,TRBV13
ASSPSGGQETQY,TRBV5-4
ASSEESRVHEQF,TRBV2
SVAAGREQY,TRBV29-1
ASSPPLSSPLH,TRBV28
ASSLASGETGELF,TRBV5-4
ASSQADIYYGYT,TRBV14
ASSHRRGPNDTEAF,TRBV6-4
ASSSFHTEAF,TRBV7-9
ASSRAAGQGVSEQY,TRBV7-2
ASSLSPSGKETQY,TRBV5-1
ASSFFAGVNSPLH,TRBV11-2
SVGWTGTTRTQY,TRBV29-1
ASSSSPGNTIY,TRBV5-6
ASSTEIMNTEAF,TRBV2
ASSIRDRNNSPLH,TRBV5-1
ASSSTSGGDYNEQF,TRBV28
ASSLSFRVSTEAF,TRBV11-2
ASSPIAGTYNEQF,TRBV7-2